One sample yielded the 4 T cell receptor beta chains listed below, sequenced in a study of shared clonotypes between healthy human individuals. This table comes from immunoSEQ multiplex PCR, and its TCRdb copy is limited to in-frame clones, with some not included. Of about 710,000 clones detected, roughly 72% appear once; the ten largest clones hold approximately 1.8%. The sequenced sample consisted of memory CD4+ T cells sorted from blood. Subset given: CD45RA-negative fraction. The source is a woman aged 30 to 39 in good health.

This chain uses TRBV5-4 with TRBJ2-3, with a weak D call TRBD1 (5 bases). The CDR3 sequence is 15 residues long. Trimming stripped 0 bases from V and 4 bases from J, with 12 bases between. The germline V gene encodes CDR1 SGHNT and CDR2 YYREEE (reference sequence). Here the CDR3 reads CASSLGSTGPDTQYF. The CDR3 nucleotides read TGTGCCAGCAGCTTGGGGAGCACAGGACCAGATACGCAGTATTTT. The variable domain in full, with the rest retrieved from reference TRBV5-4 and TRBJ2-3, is ETGVTQSPTHLIKTRGQQVTLRCSSQSGHNTVSWYQQALGQGPQFIFQYYREEENGRGNFPPRFSGLQFPNYSSELNVNALELDDSALYLCASSLGSTGPDTQYFGPGTRLTVL.

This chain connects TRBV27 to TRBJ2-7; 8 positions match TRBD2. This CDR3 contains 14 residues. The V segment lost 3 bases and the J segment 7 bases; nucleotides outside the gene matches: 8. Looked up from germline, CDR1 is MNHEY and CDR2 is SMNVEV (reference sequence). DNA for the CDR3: TGTGCCAGCAGTTTGGTCGGGAGGGGCGGGGAGCAGTACTTC. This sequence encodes CASSLVGRGGEQYF.

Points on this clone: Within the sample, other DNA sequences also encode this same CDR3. CDR3 DNA: TGTGCCAGCAGCTTATCGGCAGGGAACAATGAGCAGTTCTTC. It yields the protein CASSLSAGNNEQFF. This rearrangement joins TRBV7-3 to TRBJ2-1, with D perhaps TRBD1 (5 bases). The CDR3 is 14 residues long. CDR1 and CDR2 (germline): SGHTA, FQGTGA. Trimming removed 2 bases at V and 5 bases at J, with 10 bases between.

The CDR3 is CAWSVLRSGRARGKDTQYF. The CDR3 bases are TGTGCCTGGAGTGTACTTAGGAGCGGGAGGGCCCGGGGGAAAGATACGCAGTATTTT. This chain connects TRBV30 to TRBJ2-3; 10 bases agree with TRBD2. The CDR3 length is 19 residues. Germline lookup yields CDR1 GTSNPN and CDR2 SVGIG (reference sequence). V was pared by 0 bases and J by 5 bases, with 17 bases of the junction left unmatched.